This TCR beta chain appears in the sequencing data of a study of identical twins. Study observations and caveats: Low generation probability was overrepresented in out-of-frame alpha sequences shared by twins. Cord blood beta clonotypes present at high abundance carried fewer insertions; no such pattern appeared in memory repertoires.

TCRdb recomputed calls from the 5' RACE reads with MiXCR, one row per CDR3 protein. Seen here are about 520,000 distinct CDR3 sequences, roughly 21% observed once, and the top ten hold around 0.91%. Concerning this clonotype itself: What it binds is not known.

These same records also appear under a second study, on T cells expressing NK-cell markers. As that report states: HCMV seropositivity marked seven of the eight sequenced donors; one was seronegative. The same clonotypes also predominated in the CD3+CD56-NKG2C+ fraction of a handful of donors.

Source material: CD4+ T cells sorted from blood. This TCR was recovered from a woman between 18 and 29 years old in good health.

The CDR3 spells CASRAVGLAGELFF. The CDR3 nucleotides are TGTGCCAGCAGGGCCGTCGGGTTGGCCGGGGAGCTGTTTTTT. This chain uses TRBV6-5 with TRBJ2-2; D is uncertain. Germline V gives CDR1 MNHEY, CDR2 SVGAGI. This CDR3 contains 14 residues. Trimming removed 6 bases from V and 6 bases from J, with 14 bases in between.